This TCR beta chain comes out of a study of CD8+ T cells in alopecia areata (dated by TCRdb to 2016 to 2019). Study-wide context: The treated patients, all with moderate-to-severe alopecia areata, were enrolled in an open-label pilot trial of oral tofacitinib given at 5 to 10 mg twice daily. Tofacitinib was administered for 6 to 18 months, and 6 months of follow-up off drug were then conducted to assess delayed response and recurrence. Disease severity in treated patients was measured with the SALT score, which quantifies the percentage of affected scalp surface area. The study used high-throughput TCRbeta sequencing to examine T cell clonal expansion in alopecia areata, in both the C3H/HeJ mouse model and human patients. Human TCRbeta sequencing covered scalp tissue and sorted CD4+ and CD8+ peripheral blood T cells from patchy and totalis/universalis alopecia areata patients and healthy controls. Biopsies were taken from tofacitinib-treated patients at baseline and again at 4 and 24 weeks into treatment, and several of those patients also had a later scalp biopsy. Scalp clonality was compared among normal scalp (n=4), patchy alopecia areata scalp (n=8), and alopecia totalis/universalis scalp (n=8). The RNA source kit depended on sample type: the PAXgene miRNA kit for fixed scalp, the miRNeasy kit for PBMCs, and the RNeasy kit for mouse skin. TCRbeta CDR3 regions were amplified by immunoSEQ multiplex PCR using 35 Vbeta forward and 13 Jbeta reverse primers. Paper-wide results and their limitations: Many expanded lesional clones persisted in scalp and blood during tofacitinib treatment, which may partly explain relapse after stopping treatment. TCR sequences shared between patients were less clear than in mice, possibly partly because of HLA diversity in the patient population. Compared with normal scalp, lesional scalp had higher clonality and more expanded CD8+ clones, particularly in alopecia totalis/universalis, a pattern that suggests antigenic drive. With tofacitinib, both scalp clonality and the number of expanded CD8+ clones among the top 100 scalp clones went down significantly. Scalp TCR repertoire analysis is complicated because resident alphabeta T cells in normal human skin are also sequenced, whereas mouse skin is dominated by gammadelta T cells. The treated cohort was small, with a single nonresponder, so links between baseline CD8+ expansion and response need larger studies.

What the time point label conveys for this sample: roughly 26 weeks on oral tofacitinib. According to the study, the label for this sample's treatment or condition signals: oral pan-JAK inhibitor, 5-10 mg twice daily. From alopecia areata patients, peripheral blood was collected along with lesional scalp punch biopsies. PBMCs were isolated by density centrifugation and stained for CD3, CD4 and CD8, after which CD4+ and CD8+ T cells were sorted on a FACSAria. Of note for this clone: The target of this receptor is not known. It has no much larger one-base neighbor in the sample; base qualities were not kept.

The CDR3 spans 14 residues, from the cysteine through the phenylalanine. The entry retains the CDR3 DNA only, 42 bases that are in frame from base 1. Per the germline V gene, SGHNT is the CDR1 and YENEEA is the CDR2. Trimming costs V 5 bases and J 6 bases, and their ends lie 14 bases apart. The library was prepared using the immunoSEQ multiplex PCR assay. To provide template for TCR sequencing, every sample had RNA extracted and reverse transcribed into cDNA. First-strand cDNA was synthesized using SuperScript III with a 2:1 mix of oligo-dT and random hexamers. Amplification bias was assessed with a synthetic immune receptor repertoire, and residual bias was removed computationally. On the authors' methods: Raw reads were preprocessed for error removal, and CDR3 was defined according to IMGT conventions as running from the conserved cysteine to phenylalanine. Clonality was computed by normalizing Shannon entropy by log2 of the number of productive unique TCRs and subtracting the result from 1. CD4 or CD8 identity of scalp clones was inferred by cross-referencing scalp TCRbeta sequences with sorted blood CD4 and CD8 repertoires. The table was pulled from immuneACCESS by TCRdb, which kept in-frame rearrangements only. Such tables lose some clones; where checked, under half of the loss comes from unresolved V genes, and the rest has no known cause. V and J calls and clone size come straight from that table; D and trimming were deduced from the DNA. The sample table contains 150,000 to 200,000 clones; only one count was recorded for approximately 57% of them. 14% of the sample belongs to the ten largest clones.

This specimen was CD4+ T cells sorted from blood, taken at week 24, from a patient treated with tofacitinib. The clonotype comes from a human donor with alopecia areata. The chain links TRBV11-3 with TRBJ2-1; TRBD2 might be the D gene, on 7 matching bases. The CDR3 region has the sequence CASSRGDTLNEQFF. The DNA reads TGTGCCAGCAGCCGGGGGGACACTCTCAATGAGCAGTTCTTC.